The subject of this entry is one T cell receptor beta chain. This specimen comes from a study of blood T cell repertoires in COVID-19. The wider study: Collection of acute and convalescent COVID-19 samples took place in the United States, Italy and Spain. PBMCs, B-cell-depleted T cells, or T cells were the source of the cDNA or gDNA that made up the material.

The CDR3 loop spans 14 amino acids. Germline-derived CDR1 and CDR2 are SGHVS and FQNEAQ. V lost 3 bases to trimming and J lost 11 bases, with 19 bases between them. In the authors' methods: The authors estimated nucleated cell counts from reference gene primer amplification. The table came from immunoSEQ multiplex PCR; TCRdb's copy has only in-frame clones and leaves some out. The V and J calls and the clone size are those of that table, but D and trimming were determined from the DNA. Of 150,000 to 200,000 clones listed, roughly 80% are singletons. The rearrangement joins TRBV7-8 to TRBJ1-1; D gene uncertain. The TCR sequence derives from a woman aged 55-69 years with acute COVID-19. Specimen: PBMCs or T cells enriched from blood (not recorded which). This chain's CDR3 is CASSFASPEVQAFF. The CDR3 region has the DNA TGTGCCAGCAGCTTTGCCAGCCCCGAGGTGCAGGCTTTCTTT.